One sample yielded the 28 T cell receptor beta chains listed below, sequenced in a study of blood T cell repertoires in COVID-19. The repertoire was sequenced with immunoSEQ multiplex PCR; TCRdb's copy has only in-frame clones and lacks some. Of some 60,000 clones in the sample, about 80% were seen once. Sequences were obtained from peripheral blood. All receptors derive from a man aged 30 to 39 with COVID-19, enrolled during active disease.

The chain couples TRBV19 to TRBJ2-2; 8 bases agree with TRBD2. The CDR3 sequence is 14 residues long. The trim removed 6 bases at V and 7 bases at J, leaving 7 bases unmatched. Germline loops: CDR1 LNHDA, CDR2 SQIVND (reference sequence). The CDR3: CASRKRESIGELFF. CDR3 in DNA: TGTGCCAGTAGAAAGCGGGAGAGTATCGGGGAGCTGTTTTTT. Combining the CDR3 with reference TRBV19 and TRBJ2-2 gives the whole variable domain DGGITQSPKYLFRKEGQNVTLSCEQNLNHDAMYWYRQDPGQGLRLIYYSQIVNDFQKGDIAEGYSVSREKKESFPLTVTSAQKNPTAFYLCASRKRESIGELFFGEGSRLTVL.

This clone was seen a single time. The V call is TRBV5-5, the J call TRBJ2-7; 12 bases fit TRBD2. With V trimmed by 0 bases and J by 0 bases, 7 bases remained unmatched. There are 18 residues in the CDR3. CDR1 and CDR2 (germline): SGHKS, YYEKEE (reference sequence). As DNA, the CDR3 is TGTGCCAGCAGCTTGGTACTAGCGGGGGGCCTACTCTCCTACGAGCAGTACTTC. Protein sequence: CASSLVLAGGLLSYEQYF.

This clone was observed once. The chain has TRBV19 and TRBJ1-2, with D maybe TRBD1 (6 bases). V was shortened by 2 bases and J by 8 bases, with 12 bases between the two germline ends. The CDR3 has 13 amino acids. CDR1 and CDR2 from the germline V gene are LNHDA and SQIVND (reference sequence). CDR3 coding DNA: TGTGCCAGTAGTATATCGTGGCAGGGGGGCTACACCTTC. It translates to CASSISWQGGYTF.

The chain combines TRBV6-5 with TRBJ1-1; 10 bases match TRBD1. The CDR3 is 16 residues long. CDR1 is MNHEY, CDR2 SVGAGI, per germline. Trimming removed 2 bases from V and 6 bases from J; junction bases left unmatched: 9. CDR3 DNA sequence: TGTGCCAGCAGTTACCTACCAGGACAGGGGGGTTCTGAAGCTTTCTTT. The encoded protein is CASSYLPGQGGSEAFF.

This clone was detected only once. CDR3 DNA sequence: TGCAGTGGGACAGGAGATGGAAACACCATATATTTT. It translates to CSGTGDGNTIYF. The chain joins TRBV29-1 to TRBJ1-3; 8 nucleotides align to TRBD1. This CDR3 is 12 amino acids long. Germline V gene sequence: CDR1 SQVTM, CDR2 ANQGSEA.

V and J are TRBV14 and TRBJ1-4; D possibly corresponds to TRBD1 (5 bases). Trimming removed 4 bases at V and 0 bases at J, with 9 bases between. The CDR3 extends over 15 amino acids. Looked up from germline, CDR1 is SGHDN and CDR2 is FVKESK. As DNA, the CDR3 is TGTGCCAGCAGCCCAGGGCCAGCAACTAATGAAAAACTGTTTTTT. This codes for CASSPGPATNEKLFF.

In this sample, this clone turned up a few times. The V call is TRBV4-2, the J call TRBJ1-4; no clear D. Trimming took off 0 bases at V and 8 bases at J, with 16 bases between the two ends. CDR3 length: 16 amino acids. Germline V gene lookup returns CDR1 LGHNA and CDR2 YNFKEQ. The CDR3 coding sequence is TGTGCCAGCAGCCAAGATCCGGGAGGAGATGAAGAAAAACTGTTTTTT. Translated, it gives CASSQDPGGDEEKLFF.

The table lists this clone with a few counts. The gene calls are TRBV10-3 and TRBJ1-1, with D tentatively TRBD1 (5 bases). Trimming stripped 4 bases from V and 10 bases from J, with 10 bases between. Germline CDR1 is ENHRY and CDR2 is SYGVKD. The CDR3 runs to 11 residues. CDR3 sequence reads: CAISGGGAAFF. The CDR3 DNA follows: TGTGCCATCAGTGGTGGAGGGGCAGCTTTCTTT.

The chain employs TRBV6-5 and TRBJ2-7; TRBD1 matches at 8 bases. The germline gives CDR1 MNHEY, CDR2 SVGAGI. The J segment lost 6 bases and the V segment lost 7 bases, leaving 11 bases of the junction unmatched. The CDR3 has 14 residues. The CDR3 nucleotides read TGTGCCAGCACTCCACAGGGGGTAGGGTCCGAGCAGTACTTC. Amino acid sequence: CASTPQGVGSEQYF.

The gene calls are TRBV10-3 and TRBJ1-1, with D tentatively TRBD1 (5 bases). This CDR3 has 13 amino acids. Trimming pared 4 bases from V and 4 bases from J, leaving 10 bases between. The germline gives CDR1 ENHRY, CDR2 SYGVKD. CDR3 sequence (DNA): TGTGCCATCAGTGTGGGGGGTGGCACTGAAGCTTTCTTT. This translates into CAISVGGGTEAFF.

The chain employs TRBV18 and TRBJ2-7, with 7 bases identical to TRBD1. Trimming took 2 bases from V and 3 from J; bases not matched to a gene: 4. CDR1 is KGHSH and CDR2 is LQKENI in the germline V gene. There are 14 residues in the CDR3. CDR3 sequence (DNA): TGTGCCAGCTCACCAGGGACAGTTTTCTACGAGCAGTACTTC. Residues: CASSPGTVFYEQYF.

The CDR3 coding sequence is TGTGCCTGGACGGCGGGACTCACTGAAGCTTTCTTT. Its translation is CAWTAGLTEAFF. The chain couples TRBV30 to TRBJ1-1; possibly TRBD1 for D (5 bases). Germline V gene data show CDR1 as GTSNPN and CDR2 as SVGIG (reference sequence). This CDR3 has 12 residues. The V end lost 4 bases, the J end lost 4 bases, and 10 bases lay between the germline ends.

This chain joins TRBV3-1 (or the pseudogene TRBV3-2) and TRBJ1-5; 7 positions agree with TRBD1. In germline, CDR1 is LGHDT, CDR2 YNNKEL (reference sequence). V was pared by 2 bases and J by 4 bases, with 17 bases of the junction left unmatched. The CDR3 is 19 residues long. The DNA for the CDR3 is TGTGCCAGCAGCCAACGGTCGAAACCCCGGGACAGCGAAAATCAGCCCCAGCATTTT. Amino acids: CASSQRSKPRDSENQPQHF.

The chain has TRBV18 and TRBJ2-5, with D unclear. CDR3 size: 15 residues. The ends were cut back, 1 base at V and 0 bases at J, with 9 bases in the middle. CDR1 is KGHSH and CDR2 is LQKENI in the germline V gene. The CDR3 bases are TGTGCCAGCTCACCACTCCCAGCGTACCAAGAGACCCAGTACTTC. As protein: CASSPLPAYQETQYF.

The rearrangement joins TRBV28 to TRBJ1-1, with TRBD1 as a possible D gene (5 bases). Germline assignment: CDR1 MDHEN and CDR2 SYDVKM. CDR3 length: 14 amino acids. The germline V and J ends were trimmed by 2 bases and 4 bases, with 11 bases remaining between them. The CDR3: CASSLPGGGTEAFF. In DNA form, the CDR3 reads TGTGCCAGCAGTTTACCGGGCGGGGGCACTGAAGCTTTCTTT.

The CDR3 spells CSAQQGFGYTF. The CDR3, as DNA: TGCAGTGCTCAACAGGGGTTTGGCTACACCTTC. The rearrangement links TRBV20-1 to TRBJ1-2, with 7 positions matching TRBD1. Germline values: CDR1 DFQATT, CDR2 SNEGSKA (reference sequence). V lost 5 bases to trimming and J lost 7 bases; unmatched junction nucleotides: 4. CDR3 size: 11 residues.

The rearrangement links TRBV4-1 to TRBJ1-5; D is uncertain. V shed 2 bases and J shed 0 bases, with 5 bases lying between them. CDR3 length: 14 amino acids. The germline gives CDR1 MGHRA, CDR2 YSYEKL. The CDR3 loop is CASSQQYSNQPQHF. The CDR3 bases are TGCGCCAGCAGCCAACAGTATAGCAATCAGCCCCAGCATTTT.

This chain links TRBV7-6 with TRBJ2-5; D perhaps matches TRBD1 (6 bases). This CDR3 is 14 amino acids long. Germline-derived CDR1 and CDR2 are SGHVS and FNYEAQ. Trimming left V 5 bases short and J 1 base short, with 11 bases between. The CDR3 loop reads CASSHGQFQETQYF. Written as DNA, the CDR3 is TGTGCCAGCAGCCATGGACAGTTCCAAGAGACCCAGTACTTC.

The V and J genes are TRBV5-4 and TRBJ2-3, with 9 bases identical to TRBD2. The CDR3 totals 16 residues. Trimming cost V 4 bases and J 0 bases; bases outside gene matches: 6. Germline assignment: CDR1 SGHNT and CDR2 YYREEE (reference sequence). The CDR3, as DNA: TGTGCCAGCAGCGTCGTAGCGGGAGCAAGCACAGATACGCAGTATTTT. Translation gives CASSVVAGASTDTQYF.

This chain joins TRBV10-3 and TRBJ2-7; D perhaps matches TRBD1 (6 bases). V was pared by 3 bases and J by 5 bases, with 14 bases between. The CDR3 has 14 residues. Germline V gene sequence: CDR1 ENHRY, CDR2 SYGVKD. CDR3 sequence reads: CAISDKGVGDEQYF. CDR3 sequence (DNA): TGTGCCATCAGTGATAAGGGGGTTGGGGACGAGCAGTACTTC.

This clone has only one observation. CDR3 in amino acids: CASSLVTSGSDEQYF. CDR3 DNA sequence: TGTGCCAGCAGTTTAGTGACTAGCGGGAGTGACGAGCAGTACTTC. The chain combines TRBV28 with TRBJ2-7, with TRBD2 identical over 12 bases. This CDR3 region has 15 residues. V shed 2 bases and J 5 bases; nucleotides not matched to a gene: 4. CDR1 and CDR2 from the germline V gene are MDHEN and SYDVKM.

The chain couples TRBV4-2 to TRBJ1-4; unclear D gene. V lost 0 bases, J lost 0 bases, and 11 bases lay in between. The CDR3 sequence is 17 residues long. CDR1 and CDR2 (germline): LGHNA, YNFKEQ. The CDR3: CASSQDPSFATNEKLFF. DNA for the CDR3: TGTGCCAGCAGCCAAGATCCCTCGTTTGCAACTAATGAAAAACTGTTTTTT.

This clone was seen only once. This chain connects TRBV10-3 to TRBJ2-5; the match to TRBD2 covers 12 bases. V trimming: 0 bases; J trimming: 5 bases; junction bases outside the gene matches: 7. The CDR3 runs 17 residues. Germline CDR1 ENHRY, CDR2 SYGVKD. The CDR3 nucleotides read TGTGCCATCAGTGAGTCCCGGACTAGCGGGATGGGTGAGACCCAGTACTTC. Translating gives CAISESRTSGMGETQYF.

The V gene is TRBV7-2, the J gene TRBJ1-1; D is possibly TRBD1 (5 bases). Trimming pared 4 bases from V and 4 bases from J, leaving 13 bases between. Germline V gives CDR1 SGHTA, CDR2 FQGNSA. The CDR3 contains 14 residues. The CDR3 DNA is TGTGCCAGCAGCTCTAGGTGGGGGGGCACTGAAGCTTTCTTT. Translation gives CASSSRWGGTEAFF. The variable domain in full, with the rest retrieved from reference TRBV7-2 and TRBJ1-1, is GAGVSQSPSNKVTEKGKDVELRCDPISGHTALYWYRQSLGQGLEFLIYFQGNSAPDKSGLPSDRFSAERTGGSVSTLTIQRTQQEDSAVYLCASSSRWGGTEAFFGQGTRLTVV.

The rearrangement links TRBV6-6 to TRBJ2-6; 7 bases line up with TRBD1. Germline V gene lookup returns CDR1 MNHNY and CDR2 SVGAGI (reference sequence). V trimming: 6 bases; J trimming: 3 bases; junction bases outside the gene matches: 8. The CDR3 sequence is 16 residues long. This CDR3 reads CASSDRDLDGANVLTF. CDR3 nucleotide sequence: TGTGCCAGCAGCGACAGGGATCTAGATGGGGCCAACGTCCTGACTTTC.

The rearrangement uses TRBV4-1 and TRBJ1-1; the D is unclear. The CDR3 covers 14 residues. Looked up from germline, CDR1 is MGHRA and CDR2 is YSYEKL. Trimming took 1 base from V and 0 from J, leaving 6 bases between them. CDR3 in DNA: TGCGCCAGCAGCCAAGTAAGCTTGAACACTGAAGCTTTCTTT. Amino acids: CASSQVSLNTEAFF.

This clone was recorded only once. V is TRBV5-1 and J is TRBJ2-5, with D maybe TRBD1 (5 bases). With 1 base removed from V and 4 bases from J, the gap between germline ends came to 11 bases. The CDR3 length is 14 residues. Germline CDR1 reads SGHRS; CDR2 reads YFSETQ. The CDR3 sequence: CASSLLSRAETQYF. The CDR3 DNA is TGCGCCAGCAGCTTGTTGTCCAGGGCAGAGACCCAGTACTTC.

This clone was observed a handful of times. The genes are TRBV6-2 or TRBV6-3 and TRBJ2-5; D gene uncertain. V was clipped by 1 base and J by 1 base, with 7 bases between them. This CDR3 spans 14 amino acids. Germline CDR1 MNHEY, CDR2 SVGEGT. The CDR3 DNA follows: TGTGCCAGCAGTTACTTCCAGGTCCAAGAGACCCAGTACTTC. Residues: CASSYFQVQETQYF.